This passage covers 2 T cell receptor beta chains from one sample sequenced in a study of blood T cell repertoires in COVID-19. Sequencing used immunoSEQ multiplex PCR; TCRdb keeps in-frame clones, though not all of them. The sample holds under 150,000 clones, around 73% seen once. What was sequenced was peripheral blood. Every receptor here comes from a woman aged 50 to 60 with active or convalescent COVID-19.

The rearrangement uses TRBV7-9 and TRBJ1-4; no clear D. Trimming left V 1 base short and J 6 bases short, with 12 bases between. Germline V gene sequence: CDR1 SEHNR, CDR2 FQNEAQ (reference sequence). The CDR3 length is 15 residues. CDR3 bases: TGTGCCAGCAGCTTAGGTGGCTTTGCTGATGAAAAACTGTTTTTT. It codes for CASSLGGFADEKLFF.

The genes are TRBV3-1 (or the pseudogene TRBV3-2) and TRBJ1-3; D gene unclear. The length of the CDR3 is 15 residues. V was trimmed by 0 bases and J by 3 bases, leaving 9 bases between them. The V gene's germline CDR1 is LGHDT and CDR2 YNNKEL (reference sequence). The CDR3 DNA reads as TGTGCCAGCAGCCAAGATTTGAGGGTTGGAAACACCATATATTTT. This sequence encodes CASSQDLRVGNTIYF.